The clone carrying this T cell receptor beta chain was picked up a small number of times. Only in-frame clones appear in the TCRdb table, and some are missing; sequencing was by immunoSEQ multiplex PCR. Found here are about 40,000 clones, around 63% of them singletons; the top ten hold 7%. The source of the sample is a study of cytotoxic CD8 clonotypes in ibrutinib-treated CLL. Overall study context: Median treatment time before response sampling was 12 months, range 6 to 36.

V gave up 4 bases and J gave up 0 bases; unmatched junction bases: 6. CDR3 size: 16 residues. Germline values: CDR1 SGHNT, CDR2 YYREEE (reference sequence). V gene TRBV5-4 combines with J gene TRBJ2-7; TRBD2 matches at 11 bases. This TCR derives from a human donor with chronic lymphocytic leukemia. The source was PBMCs, collected at disease progression, from a patient treated with ibrutinib. CDR3 region: CASSRLAGGLSYEQYF. The CDR3 DNA reads as TGTGCCAGCAGCCGCTTAGCGGGAGGGCTCTCCTACGAGCAGTACTTC.